The clone carrying this TCR beta chain has a count of ten or more. MiXCR was run by TCRdb on the 5' RACE reads, yielding one entry per CDR3 protein. The sample carries some 180,000 distinct CDR3 sequences, 10% to 15% recorded once. The germline V gene has CDR1 DFQATT and CDR2 SNEGSKA (reference sequence). Unmatched junction bases numbered 14, after V lost 6 bases and J lost 5 bases. The CDR3 covers 15 residues. This record comes from a study of T-cell memory formation after mild COVID-19. Study details: Clustering of TCRs was largely donor specific.

This receptor was taken from a man aged 18 to 35 who had mild COVID-19 (a few samples of this study predate the infection). Cell type and time point are not known. The sequenced sample was PBMCs or a T cell subset sorted from them (not recorded which). The J gene is TRBJ2-5, the V gene TRBV20-1; 8 nucleotides line up with TRBD1. The CDR3 sequence: CSAFPGQAGVETQYF. Written as DNA, the CDR3 is TGCAGTGCCTTCCCGGGACAGGCTGGTGTGGAGACCCAGTACTTC.